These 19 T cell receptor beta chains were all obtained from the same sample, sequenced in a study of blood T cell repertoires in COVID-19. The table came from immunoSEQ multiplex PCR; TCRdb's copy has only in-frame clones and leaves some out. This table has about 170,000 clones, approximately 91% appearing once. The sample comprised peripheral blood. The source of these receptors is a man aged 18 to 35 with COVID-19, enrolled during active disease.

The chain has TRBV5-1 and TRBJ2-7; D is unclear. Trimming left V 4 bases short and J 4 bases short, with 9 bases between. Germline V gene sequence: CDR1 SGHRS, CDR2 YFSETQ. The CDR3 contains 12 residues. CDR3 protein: CASSPPGYEQYF. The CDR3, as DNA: TGCGCCAGCAGCCCCCCCGGGTACGAGCAGTACTTC.

CDR3 loop: CASSLGRGRYEQYF. Written as DNA, the CDR3 is TGCGCCAGCAGCTTGGGCAGGGGAAGATACGAGCAGTACTTC. V gene TRBV5-1 combines with J gene TRBJ2-7, with D maybe TRBD1 (6 bases). The CDR3 has 14 amino acids. V lost 0 bases to trimming and J lost 4 bases, with 11 bases between them. In germline, CDR1 is SGHRS, CDR2 YFSETQ.

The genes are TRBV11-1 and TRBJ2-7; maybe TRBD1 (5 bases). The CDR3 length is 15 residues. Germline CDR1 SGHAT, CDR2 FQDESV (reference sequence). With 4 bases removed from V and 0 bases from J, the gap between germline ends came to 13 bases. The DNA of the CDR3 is TGTGCCAGCAGCTGGGCAGCAGGGCACTCCTACGAGCAGTACTTC. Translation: CASSWAAGHSYEQYF.

CDR3 coding DNA: TGTGCCAGCAGTCCGACTAGCGGGAGCACAGATACGCAGTATTTT. Translating it yields CASSPTSGSTDTQYF. This chain joins TRBV6-4 and TRBJ2-3; 10 nucleotides match TRBD2. The trim removed 5 bases at V and 0 bases at J, leaving 2 bases unmatched. This CDR3 is built from 15 residues. Germline loops: CDR1 MRHNA, CDR2 SNTAGT.

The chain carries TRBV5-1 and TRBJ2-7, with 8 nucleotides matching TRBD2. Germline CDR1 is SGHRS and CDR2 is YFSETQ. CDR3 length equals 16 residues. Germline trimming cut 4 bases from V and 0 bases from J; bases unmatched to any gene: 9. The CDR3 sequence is CASSARLAPASYEQYF. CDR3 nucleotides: TGCGCCAGCAGCGCCCGACTAGCGCCCGCCTCCTACGAGCAGTACTTC.

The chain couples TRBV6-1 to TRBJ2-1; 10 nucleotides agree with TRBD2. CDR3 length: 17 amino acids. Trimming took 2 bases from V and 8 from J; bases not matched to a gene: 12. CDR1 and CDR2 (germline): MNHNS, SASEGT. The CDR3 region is CASSERPSGSSFDEQFF. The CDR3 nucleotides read TGTGCCAGCAGTGAACGACCTAGCGGGAGTAGTTTCGATGAGCAGTTCTTC.

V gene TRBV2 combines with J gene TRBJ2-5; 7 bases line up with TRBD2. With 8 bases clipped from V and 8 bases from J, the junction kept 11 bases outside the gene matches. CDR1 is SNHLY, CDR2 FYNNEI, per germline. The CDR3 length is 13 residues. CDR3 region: CASDLWAGDTQYF. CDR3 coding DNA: TGTGCCAGCGACCTGTGGGCGGGGGATACCCAGTACTTC.

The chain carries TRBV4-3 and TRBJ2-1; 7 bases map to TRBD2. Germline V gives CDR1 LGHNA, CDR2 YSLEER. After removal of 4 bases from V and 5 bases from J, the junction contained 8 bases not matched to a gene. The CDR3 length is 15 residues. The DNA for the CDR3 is TGCGCCAGCAGCCGGACTAGTCTAGGCGACAATGAGCAGTTCTTC. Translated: CASSRTSLGDNEQFF.

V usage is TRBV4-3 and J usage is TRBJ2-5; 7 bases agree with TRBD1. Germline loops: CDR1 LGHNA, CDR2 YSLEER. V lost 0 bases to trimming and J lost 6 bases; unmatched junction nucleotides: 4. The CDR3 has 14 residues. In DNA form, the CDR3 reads TGCGCCAGCAGCCAAGATTACAGGGGAAAGACCCAGTACTTC. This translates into CASSQDYRGKTQYF.

The chain's CDR3 is CASRVGTTPRDTQYF. In DNA, the CDR3 is TGTGCCAGCCGGGTAGGGACAACCCCCCGCGATACGCAGTATTTT. V is TRBV5-4 and J is TRBJ2-3, with a weak D call TRBD1 (6 bases). CDR1 is SGHNT, CDR2 YYREEE, per germline (reference sequence). The length of the CDR3 is 15 residues. With 7 bases removed from V and 6 bases from J, the gap between germline ends came to 21 bases.

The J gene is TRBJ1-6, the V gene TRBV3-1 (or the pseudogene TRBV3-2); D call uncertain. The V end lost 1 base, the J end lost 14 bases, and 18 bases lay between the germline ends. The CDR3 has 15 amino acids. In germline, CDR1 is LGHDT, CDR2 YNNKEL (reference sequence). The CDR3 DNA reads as TGTGCCAGCAGCCAAGGGACGGCCGGAGGTAGGACCCTCCACTTT. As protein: CASSQGTAGGRTLHF.

The CDR3 coding sequence is TGTGCCAGCAGTCACAGGGAAGACAGGGAGTTTTACGAGCAGTACTTC. This gives the protein CASSHREDREFYEQYF. The chain has TRBV6-2 or TRBV6-3 and TRBJ2-7; TRBD1 matches at 7 bases. The germline CDR1 and CDR2 sequences are MNHEY and SVGEGT. Trimming at V came to 5 bases and at J to 4 bases, leaving 14 bases not matched to a gene. The CDR3 length is 16 residues.

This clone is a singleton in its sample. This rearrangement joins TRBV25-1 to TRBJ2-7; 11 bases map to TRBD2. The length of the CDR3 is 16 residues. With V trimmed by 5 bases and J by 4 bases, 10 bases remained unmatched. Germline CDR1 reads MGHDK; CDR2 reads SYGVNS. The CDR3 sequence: CASSPHRGLAEYEQYF. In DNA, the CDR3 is TGTGCCAGCAGTCCCCACCGGGGACTAGCGGAATACGAGCAGTACTTC.

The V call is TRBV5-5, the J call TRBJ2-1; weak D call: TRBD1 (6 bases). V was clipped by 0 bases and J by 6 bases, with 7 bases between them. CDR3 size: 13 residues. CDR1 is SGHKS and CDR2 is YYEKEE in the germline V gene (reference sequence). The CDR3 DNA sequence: TGTGCCAGCAGCTTGGTAGGGGGCAATGAGCAGTTCTTC. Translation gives CASSLVGGNEQFF.

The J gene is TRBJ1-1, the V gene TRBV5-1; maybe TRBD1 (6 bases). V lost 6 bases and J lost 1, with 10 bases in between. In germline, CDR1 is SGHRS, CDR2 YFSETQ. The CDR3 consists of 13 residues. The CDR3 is CASIGQTNTEAFF. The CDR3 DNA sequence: TGCGCCAGCATCGGACAGACGAACACTGAAGCTTTCTTT.

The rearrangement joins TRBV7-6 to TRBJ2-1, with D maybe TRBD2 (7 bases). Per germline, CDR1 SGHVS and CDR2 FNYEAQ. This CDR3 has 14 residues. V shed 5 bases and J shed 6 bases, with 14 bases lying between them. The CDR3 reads CASSLGGGPNEQFF. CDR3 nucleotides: TGTGCCAGCAGCCTGGGAGGGGGGCCCAATGAGCAGTTCTTC.

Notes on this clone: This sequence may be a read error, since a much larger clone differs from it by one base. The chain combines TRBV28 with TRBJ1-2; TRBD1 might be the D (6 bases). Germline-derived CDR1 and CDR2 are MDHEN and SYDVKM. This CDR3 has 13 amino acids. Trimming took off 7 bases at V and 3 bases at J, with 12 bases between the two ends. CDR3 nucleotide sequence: TGTGCCAGCACTCAACAGGGTTACTATGGCTACACCTTC. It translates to CASTQQGYYGYTF.

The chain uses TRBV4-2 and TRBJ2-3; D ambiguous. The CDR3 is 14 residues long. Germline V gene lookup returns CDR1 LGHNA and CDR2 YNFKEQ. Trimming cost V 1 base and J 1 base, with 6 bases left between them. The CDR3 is CASSQGLGTDTQYF. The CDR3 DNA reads TGTGCCAGCAGCCAAGGTCTTGGCACAGATACGCAGTATTTT.

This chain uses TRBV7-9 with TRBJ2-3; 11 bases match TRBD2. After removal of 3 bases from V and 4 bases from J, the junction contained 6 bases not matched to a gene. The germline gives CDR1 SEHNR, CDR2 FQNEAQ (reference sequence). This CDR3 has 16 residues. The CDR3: CASSFLLAGVADTQYF. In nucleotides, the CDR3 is TGTGCCAGCAGCTTCTTACTAGCGGGAGTCGCAGATACGCAGTATTTT.